The entry below describes one T cell receptor beta chain. Its specificity is unknown. The data were taken from a study of OX40 agonist ivuxolimab in advanced cancers. At the level of the study: Previous treatment with anti-PD-1, anti-PD-L1 or anti-CTLA-4 therapy was allowed; 40% had received some.

The repertoire was sequenced with immunoSEQ multiplex PCR; TCRdb's copy has only in-frame clones and lacks some. The sample holds tens of thousands of clones, more than 80% seen once. Whole-study results and caveats: There were, on average, more expanded clones in CD8+ T cells than in CD4+.

The V segment lost 4 bases and the J segment 7 bases; nucleotides outside the gene matches: 8. The CDR3 is 14 amino acids. From germline, CDR1 is MDHEN and CDR2 SYDVKM. Specimen: CD4+ or CD8+ T cells sorted from blood, collected in a trial of the OX40 agonist ivuxolimab. The chain combines TRBV28 with TRBJ2-7; 9 bases fit TRBD1. The sequence came from an adult with an advanced solid tumor such as melanoma, head and neck, liver or kidney cancer. The CDR3: CASSSGTGMREQYF. Written as DNA, the CDR3 is TGTGCCAGCAGTTCCGGGACAGGGATGCGAGAGCAGTACTTC. Variable domain in full (rest from reference TRBV28 and TRBJ2-7): DVKVTQSSRYLVKRTGEKVFLECVQDMDHENMFWYRQDPGLGLRLIYFSYDVKMKEKGDIPEGYSVSREKKERFSLILESASTNQTSMYLCASSSGTGMREQYFGPGTRLTVT.